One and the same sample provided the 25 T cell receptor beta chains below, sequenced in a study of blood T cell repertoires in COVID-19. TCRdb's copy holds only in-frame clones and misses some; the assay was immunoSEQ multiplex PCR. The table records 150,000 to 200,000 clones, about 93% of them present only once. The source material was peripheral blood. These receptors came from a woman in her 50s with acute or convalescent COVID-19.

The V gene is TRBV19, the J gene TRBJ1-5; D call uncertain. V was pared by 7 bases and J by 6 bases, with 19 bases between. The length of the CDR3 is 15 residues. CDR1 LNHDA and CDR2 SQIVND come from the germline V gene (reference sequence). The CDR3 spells CASMKGGGFGQPQHF. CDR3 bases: TGTGCCAGTATGAAGGGCGGAGGGTTCGGTCAGCCCCAGCATTTT. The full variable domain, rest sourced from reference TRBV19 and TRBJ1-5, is DGGITQSPKYLFRKEGQNVTLSCEQNLNHDAMYWYRQDPGQGLRLIYYSQIVNDFQKGDIAEGYSVSREKKESFPLTVTSAQKNPTAFYLCASMKGGGFGQPQHFGDGTRLSIL.

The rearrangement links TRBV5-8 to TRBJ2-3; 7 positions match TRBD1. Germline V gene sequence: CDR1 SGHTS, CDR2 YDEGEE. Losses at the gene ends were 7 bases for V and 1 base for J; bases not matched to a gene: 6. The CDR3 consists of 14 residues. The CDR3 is CASPRQGGTDTQYF. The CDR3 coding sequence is TGTGCCAGCCCGAGACAGGGAGGCACAGATACGCAGTATTTT.

The chain's CDR3 is CASSRLLYNEQFF. CDR3 nucleotide sequence: TGTGCCAGCAGTCGACTCTTATACAATGAGCAGTTCTTC. The rearrangement joins TRBV6-5 to TRBJ2-1; no clear D. The germline V gene encodes CDR1 MNHEY and CDR2 SVGAGI. CDR3 length: 13 residues. Trimming stripped 5 bases from V and 4 bases from J, with 9 bases between.

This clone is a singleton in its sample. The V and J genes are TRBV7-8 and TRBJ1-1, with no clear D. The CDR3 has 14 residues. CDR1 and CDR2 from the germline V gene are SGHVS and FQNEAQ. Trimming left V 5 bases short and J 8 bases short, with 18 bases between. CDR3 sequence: CASSPRGQSREAFF. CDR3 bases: TGTGCCAGCAGCCCACGGGGTCAGTCTAGGGAAGCTTTCTTT.

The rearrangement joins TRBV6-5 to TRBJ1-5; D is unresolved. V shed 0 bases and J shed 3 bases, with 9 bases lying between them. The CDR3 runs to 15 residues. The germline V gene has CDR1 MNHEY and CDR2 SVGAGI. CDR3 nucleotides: TGTGCCAGCAGTTACTCGAGAGGGTACAATCAGCCCCAGCATTTT. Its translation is CASSYSRGYNQPQHF.

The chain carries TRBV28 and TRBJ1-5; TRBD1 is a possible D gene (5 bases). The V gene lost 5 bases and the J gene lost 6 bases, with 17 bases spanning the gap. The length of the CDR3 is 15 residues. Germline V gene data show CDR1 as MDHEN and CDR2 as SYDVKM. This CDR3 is CASSGGSGNTQPQHF. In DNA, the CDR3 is TGTGCCAGCAGTGGGGGGTCCGGGAACACTCAGCCCCAGCATTTT.

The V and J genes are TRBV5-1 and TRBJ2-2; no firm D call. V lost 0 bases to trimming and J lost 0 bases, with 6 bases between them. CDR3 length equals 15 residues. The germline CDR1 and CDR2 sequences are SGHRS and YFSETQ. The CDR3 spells CASSLAVANTGELFF. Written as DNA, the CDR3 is TGCGCCAGCAGCTTGGCGGTCGCGAACACCGGGGAGCTGTTTTTT.

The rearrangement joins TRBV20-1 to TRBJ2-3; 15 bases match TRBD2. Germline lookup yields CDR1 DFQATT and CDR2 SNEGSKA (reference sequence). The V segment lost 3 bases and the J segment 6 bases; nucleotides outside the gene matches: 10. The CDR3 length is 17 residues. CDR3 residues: CSASKLLGTSGRDTQYF. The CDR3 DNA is TGCAGTGCTAGTAAATTACTAGGGACTAGCGGGAGGGATACGCAGTATTTT.

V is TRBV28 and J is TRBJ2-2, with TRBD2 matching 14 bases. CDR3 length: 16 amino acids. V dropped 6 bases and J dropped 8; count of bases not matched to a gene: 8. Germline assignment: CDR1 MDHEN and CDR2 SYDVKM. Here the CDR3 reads CASSPEGLAGAGELFF. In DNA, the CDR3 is TGTGCCAGCAGCCCCGAGGGACTAGCGGGAGCTGGGGAGCTGTTTTTT.

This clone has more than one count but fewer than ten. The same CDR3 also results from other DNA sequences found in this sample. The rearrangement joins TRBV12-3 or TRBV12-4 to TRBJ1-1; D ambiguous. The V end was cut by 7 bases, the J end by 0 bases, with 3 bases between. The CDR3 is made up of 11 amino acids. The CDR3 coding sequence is TGTGCCAGCACCTTGAACACTGAAGCTTTCTTT. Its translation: CASTLNTEAFF.

The CDR3: CASSLSAGSGYTF. The DNA for the CDR3 is TGTGCCAGCAGTTTATCGGCGGGAAGTGGCTACACCTTC. This rearrangement joins TRBV27 to TRBJ1-2, with unresolved D. V shed 0 bases and J shed 7 bases, with 9 bases lying between them. CDR1 is MNHEY and CDR2 is SMNVEV in the germline V gene (reference sequence). The CDR3 spans 13 residues.

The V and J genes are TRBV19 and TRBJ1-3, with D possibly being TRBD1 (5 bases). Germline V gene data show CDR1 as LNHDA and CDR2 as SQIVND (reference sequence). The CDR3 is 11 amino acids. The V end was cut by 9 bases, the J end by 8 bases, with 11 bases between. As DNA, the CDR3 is TGTGCCAGCTTCCAAGGGGACACCATATATTTT. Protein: CASFQGDTIYF.

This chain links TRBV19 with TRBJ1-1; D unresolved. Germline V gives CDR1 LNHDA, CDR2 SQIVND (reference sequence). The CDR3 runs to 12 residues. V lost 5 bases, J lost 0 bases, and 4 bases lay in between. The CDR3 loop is CASSELNTEAFF. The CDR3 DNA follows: TGTGCCAGTAGTGAGCTGAACACTGAAGCTTTCTTT.

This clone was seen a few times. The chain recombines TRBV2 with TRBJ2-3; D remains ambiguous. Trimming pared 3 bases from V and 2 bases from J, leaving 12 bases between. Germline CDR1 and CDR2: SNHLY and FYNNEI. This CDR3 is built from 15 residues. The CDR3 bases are TGTGCCAGCAGTGATCTGTTTCGACTCACAGATACGCAGTATTTT. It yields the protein CASSDLFRLTDTQYF.

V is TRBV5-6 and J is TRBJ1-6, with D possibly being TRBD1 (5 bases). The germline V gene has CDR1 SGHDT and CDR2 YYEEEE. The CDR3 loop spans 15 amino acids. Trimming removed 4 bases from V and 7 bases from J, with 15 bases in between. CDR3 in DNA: TGTGCCAGCAGCCCGAGGGGAGGCTGGAATTCACCCCTCCACTTT. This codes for CASSPRGGWNSPLHF.

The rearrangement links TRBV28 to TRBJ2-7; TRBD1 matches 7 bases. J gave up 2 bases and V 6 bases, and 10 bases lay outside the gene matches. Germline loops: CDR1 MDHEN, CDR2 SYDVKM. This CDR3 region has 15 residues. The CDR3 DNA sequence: TGTGCCAGCAGATCTGACAGGGAGCTCGCCTACGAGCAGTACTTC. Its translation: CASRSDRELAYEQYF.

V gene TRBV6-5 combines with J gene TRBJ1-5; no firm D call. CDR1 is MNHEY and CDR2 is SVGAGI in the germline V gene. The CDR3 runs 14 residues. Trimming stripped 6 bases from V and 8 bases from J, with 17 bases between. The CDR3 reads CASSPWSGGEPQHF. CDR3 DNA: TGTGCCAGCAGCCCCTGGTCAGGAGGAGAGCCCCAGCATTTT.

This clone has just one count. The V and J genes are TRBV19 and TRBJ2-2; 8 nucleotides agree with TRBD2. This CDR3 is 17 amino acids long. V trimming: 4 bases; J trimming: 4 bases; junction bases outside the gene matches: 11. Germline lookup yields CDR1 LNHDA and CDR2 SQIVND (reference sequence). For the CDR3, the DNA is TGTGCCAGTAGTACCCCCTGGGATAGCGGGGCCACCGGGGAGCTGTTTTTT. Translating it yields CASSTPWDSGATGELFF.

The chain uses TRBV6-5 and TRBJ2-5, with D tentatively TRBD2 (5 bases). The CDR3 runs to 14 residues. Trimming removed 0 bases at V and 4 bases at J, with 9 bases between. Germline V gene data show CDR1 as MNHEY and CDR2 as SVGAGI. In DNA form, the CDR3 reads TGTGCCAGCAGTTACTCGTGGGAGTTAGAGACCCAGTACTTC. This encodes CASSYSWELETQYF.

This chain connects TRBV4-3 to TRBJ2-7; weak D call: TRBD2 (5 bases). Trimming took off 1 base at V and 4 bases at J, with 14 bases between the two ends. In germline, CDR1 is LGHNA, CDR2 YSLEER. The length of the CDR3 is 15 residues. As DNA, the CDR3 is TGCGCCAGCAGCCAAGGGCCGGGGTTACGGTACGAGCAGTACTTC. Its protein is CASSQGPGLRYEQYF.

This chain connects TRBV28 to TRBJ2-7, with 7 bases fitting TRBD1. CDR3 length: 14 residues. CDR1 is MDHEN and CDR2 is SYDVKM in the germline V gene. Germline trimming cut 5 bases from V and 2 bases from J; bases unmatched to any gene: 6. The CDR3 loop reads CASSRQGLTYEQYF. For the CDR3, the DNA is TGTGCCAGCAGTAGACAGGGTCTTACCTACGAGCAGTACTTC.

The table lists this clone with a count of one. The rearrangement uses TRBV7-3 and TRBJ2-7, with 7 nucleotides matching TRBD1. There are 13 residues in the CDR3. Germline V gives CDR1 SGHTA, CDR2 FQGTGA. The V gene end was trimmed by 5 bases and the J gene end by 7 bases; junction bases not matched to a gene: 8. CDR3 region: CASSPGQAREQYF. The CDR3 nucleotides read TGTGCCAGCAGCCCCGGACAGGCGCGGGAGCAGTACTTC.

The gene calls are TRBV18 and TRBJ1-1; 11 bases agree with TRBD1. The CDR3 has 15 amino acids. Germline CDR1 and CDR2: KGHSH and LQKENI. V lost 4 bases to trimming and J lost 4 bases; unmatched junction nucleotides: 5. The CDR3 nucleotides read TGTGCCAGCTCACGGACAGGGGGCGCGGTCACTGAAGCTTTCTTT. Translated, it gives CASSRTGGAVTEAFF.

The CDR3 DNA reads as TGTGCCAGCAGCCCTTTCTCCTACAGGGGGCGCGGGGAGACCCAGTACTTC. Translating gives CASSPFSYRGRGETQYF. The V gene is TRBV7-9, the J gene TRBJ2-5; the match to TRBD1 covers 9 bases. Germline V gives CDR1 SEHNR, CDR2 FQNEAQ (reference sequence). The CDR3 is 17 amino acids. V shed 5 bases and J 5 bases; nucleotides not matched to a gene: 15.

The CDR3 DNA sequence: TGCGCCAGCAGCCAAGTTAAAGGGGATGGCTACACCTTC. Translated: CASSQVKGDGYTF. V and J are TRBV4-3 and TRBJ1-2; a weak D match, TRBD1 (5 bases). V lost 1 base to trimming and J lost 6 bases, with 9 bases between them. CDR1 and CDR2 (germline): LGHNA, YSLEER. The CDR3 runs 13 residues.